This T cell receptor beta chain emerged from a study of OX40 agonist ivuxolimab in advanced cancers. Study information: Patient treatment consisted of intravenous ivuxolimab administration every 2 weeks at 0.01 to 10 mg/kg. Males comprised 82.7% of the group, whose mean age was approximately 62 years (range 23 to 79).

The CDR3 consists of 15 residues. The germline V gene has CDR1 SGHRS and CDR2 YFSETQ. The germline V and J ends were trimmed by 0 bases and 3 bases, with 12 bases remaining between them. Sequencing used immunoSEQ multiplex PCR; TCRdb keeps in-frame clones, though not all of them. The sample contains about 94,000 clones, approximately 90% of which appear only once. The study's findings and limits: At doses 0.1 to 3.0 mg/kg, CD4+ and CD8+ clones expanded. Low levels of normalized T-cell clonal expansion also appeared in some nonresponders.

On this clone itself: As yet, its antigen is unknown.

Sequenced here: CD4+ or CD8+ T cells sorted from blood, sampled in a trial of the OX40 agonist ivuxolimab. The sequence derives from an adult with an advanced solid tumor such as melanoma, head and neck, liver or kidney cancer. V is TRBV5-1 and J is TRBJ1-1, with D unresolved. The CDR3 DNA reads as TGCGCCAGCAGCTTGGGTAGCAGCGGGGACACTGAAGCTTTCTTT. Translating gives CASSLGSSGDTEAFF.